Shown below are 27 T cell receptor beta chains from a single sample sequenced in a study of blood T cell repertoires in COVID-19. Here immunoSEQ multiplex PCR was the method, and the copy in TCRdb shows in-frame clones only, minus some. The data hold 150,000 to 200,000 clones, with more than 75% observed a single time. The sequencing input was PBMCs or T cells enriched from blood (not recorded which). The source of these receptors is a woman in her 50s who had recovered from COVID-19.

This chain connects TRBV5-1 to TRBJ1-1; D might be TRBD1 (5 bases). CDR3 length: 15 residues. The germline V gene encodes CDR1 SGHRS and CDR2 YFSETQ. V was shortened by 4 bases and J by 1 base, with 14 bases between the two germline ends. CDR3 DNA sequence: TGCGCCAGCAGCAACCAAGTCACAGGGAACACTGAAGCTTTCTTT. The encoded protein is CASSNQVTGNTEAFF.

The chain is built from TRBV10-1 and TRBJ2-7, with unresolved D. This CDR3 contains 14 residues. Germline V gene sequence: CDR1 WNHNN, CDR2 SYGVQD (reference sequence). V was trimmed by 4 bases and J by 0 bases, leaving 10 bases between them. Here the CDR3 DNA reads TGCGCCAGCAGTGCCGGGTCACTCTCCTACGAGCAGTACTTC. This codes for CASSAGSLSYEQYF.

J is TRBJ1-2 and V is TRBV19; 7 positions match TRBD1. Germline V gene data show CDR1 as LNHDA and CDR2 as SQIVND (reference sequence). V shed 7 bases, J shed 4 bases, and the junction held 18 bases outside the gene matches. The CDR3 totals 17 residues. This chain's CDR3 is CASTPPSTGARIYGYTF. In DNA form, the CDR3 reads TGTGCCAGTACCCCACCGTCCACAGGGGCCAGGATCTATGGCTACACCTTC.

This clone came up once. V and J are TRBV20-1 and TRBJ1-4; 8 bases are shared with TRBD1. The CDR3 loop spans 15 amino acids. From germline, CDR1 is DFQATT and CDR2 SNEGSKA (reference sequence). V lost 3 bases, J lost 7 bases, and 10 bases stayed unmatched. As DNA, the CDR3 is TGCAGTGCTAGTCCGTCCAGGGGGCTGGGTGAAAAACTGTTTTTT. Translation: CSASPSRGLGEKLFF.

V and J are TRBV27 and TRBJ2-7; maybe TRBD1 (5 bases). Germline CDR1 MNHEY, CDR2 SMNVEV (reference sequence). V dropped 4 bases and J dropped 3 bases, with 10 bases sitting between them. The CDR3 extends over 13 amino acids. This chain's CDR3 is CASSYYQGYEQYF. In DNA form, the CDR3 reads TGTGCCAGCAGTTATTACCAGGGCTACGAGCAGTACTTC.

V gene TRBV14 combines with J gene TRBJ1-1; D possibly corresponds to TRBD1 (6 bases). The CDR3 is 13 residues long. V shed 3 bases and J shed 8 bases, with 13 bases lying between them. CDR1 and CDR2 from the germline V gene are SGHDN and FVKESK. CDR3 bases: TGTGCCAGCAGCCATCACAGGGCTGTAGAAGCTTTCTTT. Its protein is CASSHHRAVEAFF.

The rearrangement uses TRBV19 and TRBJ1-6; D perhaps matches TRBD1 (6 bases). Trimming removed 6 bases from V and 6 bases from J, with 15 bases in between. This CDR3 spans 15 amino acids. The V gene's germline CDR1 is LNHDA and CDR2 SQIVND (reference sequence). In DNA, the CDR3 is TGTGCCAGTAGCCCCCCTGGACAGCGTAATTCACCCCTCCACTTT. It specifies CASSPPGQRNSPLHF.

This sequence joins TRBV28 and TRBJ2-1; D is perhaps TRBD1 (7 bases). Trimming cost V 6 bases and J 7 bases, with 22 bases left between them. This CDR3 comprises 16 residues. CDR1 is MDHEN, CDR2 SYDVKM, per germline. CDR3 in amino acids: CASSNMRRTGGNEQFF. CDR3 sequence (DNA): TGTGCCAGCAGCAATATGAGGCGGACAGGAGGGAATGAGCAGTTCTTC.

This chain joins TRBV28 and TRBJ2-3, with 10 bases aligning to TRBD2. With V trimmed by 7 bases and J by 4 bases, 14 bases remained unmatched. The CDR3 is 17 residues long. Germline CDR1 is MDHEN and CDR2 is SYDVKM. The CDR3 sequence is CASNGPPLAGVPDTQYF. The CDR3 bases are TGTGCCAGCAATGGCCCCCCGCTAGCGGGAGTTCCAGATACGCAGTATTTT.

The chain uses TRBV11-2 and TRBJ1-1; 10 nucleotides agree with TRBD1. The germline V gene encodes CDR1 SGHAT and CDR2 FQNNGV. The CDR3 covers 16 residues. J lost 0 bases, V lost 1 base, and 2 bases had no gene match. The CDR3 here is CASSLGDRGMNTEAFF. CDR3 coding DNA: TGTGCCAGCAGCTTAGGGGACAGGGGAATGAACACTGAAGCTTTCTTT.

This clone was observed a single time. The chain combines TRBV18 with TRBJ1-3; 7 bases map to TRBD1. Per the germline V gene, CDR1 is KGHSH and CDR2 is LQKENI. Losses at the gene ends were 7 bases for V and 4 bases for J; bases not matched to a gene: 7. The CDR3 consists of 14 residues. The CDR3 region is CASCPTGLGNTIYF. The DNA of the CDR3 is TGTGCCAGCTGCCCGACAGGGCTCGGAAACACCATATATTTT.

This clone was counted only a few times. CDR3 region: CASSLGRTTTDLNSPLHF. The CDR3 DNA reads TGTGCCAGCAGCTTGGGACGGACGACTACAGACCTTAATTCACCCCTCCACTTT. The V and J genes are TRBV5-4 and TRBJ1-6; the D is unclear. CDR1 is SGHNT, CDR2 YYREEE, per germline (reference sequence). Trimming removed 0 bases from V and 6 bases from J, with 19 bases in between. This CDR3 region has 18 residues.

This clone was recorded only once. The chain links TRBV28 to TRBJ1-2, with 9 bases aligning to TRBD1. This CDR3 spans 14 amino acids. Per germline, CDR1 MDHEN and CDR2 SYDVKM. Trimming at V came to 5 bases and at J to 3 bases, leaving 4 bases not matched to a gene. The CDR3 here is CASSTQGAYYGYTF. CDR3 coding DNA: TGTGCCAGCAGTACACAGGGGGCTTACTATGGCTACACCTTC.

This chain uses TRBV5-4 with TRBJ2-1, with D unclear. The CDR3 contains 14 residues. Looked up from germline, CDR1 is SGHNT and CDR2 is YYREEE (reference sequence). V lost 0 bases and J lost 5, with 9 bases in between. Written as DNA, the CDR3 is TGTGCCAGCAGCTTGGCAGGCCAAAACAATGAGCAGTTCTTC. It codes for CASSLAGQNNEQFF.

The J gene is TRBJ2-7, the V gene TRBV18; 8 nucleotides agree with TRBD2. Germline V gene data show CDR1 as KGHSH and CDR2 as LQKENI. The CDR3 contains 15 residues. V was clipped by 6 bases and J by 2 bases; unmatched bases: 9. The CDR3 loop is CASSRGLAGTYEQYF. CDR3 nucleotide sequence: TGTGCCAGCTCTCGCGGTTTAGCGGGGACCTACGAGCAGTACTTC.

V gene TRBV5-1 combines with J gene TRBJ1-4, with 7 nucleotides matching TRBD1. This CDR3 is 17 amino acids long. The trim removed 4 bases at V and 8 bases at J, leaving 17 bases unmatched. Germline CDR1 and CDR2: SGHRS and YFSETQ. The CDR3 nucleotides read TGCGCCAGCAGCCTTGAGAGGGGGCCGACCTTAGGGGAAAAACTGTTTTTT. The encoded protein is CASSLERGPTLGEKLFF.

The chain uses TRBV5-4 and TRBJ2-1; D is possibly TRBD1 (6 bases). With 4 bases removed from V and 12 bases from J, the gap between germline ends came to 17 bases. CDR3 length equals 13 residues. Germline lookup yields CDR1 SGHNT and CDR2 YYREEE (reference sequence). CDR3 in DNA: TGTGCCAGCAGCCCGATGACAGGCGACGGGCAGTTCTTC. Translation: CASSPMTGDGQFF.

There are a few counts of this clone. DNA for the CDR3: TGTGCCACCAGTGAGTCCGGGACAGGGGGCGACTATGGCTACACCTTC. It translates to CATSESGTGGDYGYTF. The gene calls are TRBV24-1 and TRBJ1-2; TRBD1 matches 12 bases. Germline V gene data show CDR1 as KGHDR and CDR2 as SFDVKD. Trimming at V came to 4 bases and at J to 3 bases, leaving 5 bases not matched to a gene. CDR3 length: 16 amino acids.

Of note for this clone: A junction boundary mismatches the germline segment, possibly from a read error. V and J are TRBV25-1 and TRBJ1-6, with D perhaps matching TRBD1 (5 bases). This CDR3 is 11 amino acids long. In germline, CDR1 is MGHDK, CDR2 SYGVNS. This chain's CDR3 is CASSVLKGADF. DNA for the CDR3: TGTGCCAGCAGCGTCTTGAAAGGGGCCGACTTT.

CDR3 DNA: TGTGCCTGGAGTTCGCGCACTACCGGGACTTTCTTCAACACTGAAGCTTTCTTT. Translation: CAWSSRTTGTFFNTEAFF. V usage is TRBV30 and J usage is TRBJ1-1, with TRBD1 as a possible D gene (5 bases). This CDR3 is built from 18 residues. The V gene lost 2 bases and the J gene lost 2 bases, with 24 bases spanning the gap. Germline V gene sequence: CDR1 GTSNPN, CDR2 SVGIG (reference sequence).

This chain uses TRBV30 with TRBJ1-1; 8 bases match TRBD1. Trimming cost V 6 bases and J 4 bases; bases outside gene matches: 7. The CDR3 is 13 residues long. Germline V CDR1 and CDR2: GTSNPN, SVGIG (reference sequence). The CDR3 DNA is TGTGCCTGTTCAGGGGGCTCGGGCACTGAAGCTTTCTTT. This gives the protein CACSGGSGTEAFF.

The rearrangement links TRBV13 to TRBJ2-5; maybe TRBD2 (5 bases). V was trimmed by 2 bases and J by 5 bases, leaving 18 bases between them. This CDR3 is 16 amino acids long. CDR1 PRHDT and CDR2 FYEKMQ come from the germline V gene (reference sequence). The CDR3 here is CASSLRGSHSTETQYF. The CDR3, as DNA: TGTGCCAGCAGCTTAAGAGGGAGTCATTCAACGGAGACCCAGTACTTC.

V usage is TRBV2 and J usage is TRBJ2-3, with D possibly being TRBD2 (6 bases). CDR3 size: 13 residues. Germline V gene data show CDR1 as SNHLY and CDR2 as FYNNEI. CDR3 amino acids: CATGRVYTDTQYF. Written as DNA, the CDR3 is TGTGCAACCGGGAGAGTTTACACAGATACGCAGTATTTT.

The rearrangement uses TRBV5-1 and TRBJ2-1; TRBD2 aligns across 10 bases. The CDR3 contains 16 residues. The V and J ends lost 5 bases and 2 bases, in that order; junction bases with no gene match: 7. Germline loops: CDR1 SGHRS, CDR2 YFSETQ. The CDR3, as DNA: TGCGCCAGCAGACAACTAGCGGGGTCGGCCTACAATGAGCAGTTCTTC. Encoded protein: CASRQLAGSAYNEQFF.

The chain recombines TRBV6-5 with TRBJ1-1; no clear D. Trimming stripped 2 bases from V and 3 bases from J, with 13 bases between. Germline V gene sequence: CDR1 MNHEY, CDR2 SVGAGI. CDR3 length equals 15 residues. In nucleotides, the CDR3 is TGTGCCAGCAGTTACGGTGGGCAGAGGGACACTGAAGCTTTCTTT. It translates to CASSYGGQRDTEAFF.

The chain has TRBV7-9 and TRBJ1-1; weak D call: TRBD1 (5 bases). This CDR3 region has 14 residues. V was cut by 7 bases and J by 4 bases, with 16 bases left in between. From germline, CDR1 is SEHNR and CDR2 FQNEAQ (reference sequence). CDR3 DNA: TGTGCCAGCACCGGTCTGGCAGGGATCACTGAAGCTTTCTTT. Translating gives CASTGLAGITEAFF.

CDR3 sequence: CASSKVETSGTIIYNEQFF. In DNA, the CDR3 is TGTGCCAGCAGCAAAGTCGAGACTAGCGGGACCATCATCTACAATGAGCAGTTCTTC. The rearrangement joins TRBV21-1 to TRBJ2-1; the DNA was not compared with TRBD2, the D call given in the table. TRBV21-1 is classified as a pseudogene. The CDR3 totals 19 residues.